The entry below describes one T cell receptor (beta chain). This entry belongs to a study of blood T cell repertoires in COVID-19. Study-wide background: From the United States, Italy and Spain came samples of acute and convalescent COVID-19. Sources were T cells, B-cell-depleted T cells, or PBMCs; the material itself was cDNA or gDNA.

The CDR3 is 13 amino acids. CDR1 is MNHEY, CDR2 SVGAGI, per germline. V lost 2 bases, J lost 6 bases, and 3 bases stayed unmatched. Original methodology: Reference gene primers were amplified, and this amplification served to estimate nucleated cell counts. The assay was immunoSEQ multiplex PCR, and TCRdb's table has in-frame clones only and misses some. For V, J and clone size, that table is used; D and trimming come from the DNA. Here the sample spans some 83,000 clones, around nine tenths being singletons. This receptor was identified in a woman of 80 years or more with active or convalescent COVID-19. The specimen was peripheral blood. V gene TRBV6-5 combines with J gene TRBJ2-7, with 8 bases aligning to TRBD1. CDR3 amino acids: CASSYDRGGEQYF. CDR3 DNA sequence: TGTGCCAGCAGTTACGACAGGGGTGGCGAGCAGTACTTC.